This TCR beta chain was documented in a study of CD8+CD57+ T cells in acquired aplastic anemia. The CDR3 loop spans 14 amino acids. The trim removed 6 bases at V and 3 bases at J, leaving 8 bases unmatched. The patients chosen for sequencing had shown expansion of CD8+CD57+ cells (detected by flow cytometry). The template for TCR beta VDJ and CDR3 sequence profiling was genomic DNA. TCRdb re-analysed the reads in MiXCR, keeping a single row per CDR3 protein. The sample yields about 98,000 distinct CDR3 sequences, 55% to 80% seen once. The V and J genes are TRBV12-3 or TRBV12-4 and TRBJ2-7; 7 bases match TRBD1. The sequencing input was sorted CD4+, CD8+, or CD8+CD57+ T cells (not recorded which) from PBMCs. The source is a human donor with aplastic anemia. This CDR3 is CASSEGADGYEQYF. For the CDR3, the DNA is TGTGCCAGCAGCGAGGGGGCTGACGGCTACGAGCAGTACTTC.